This T cell receptor (beta chain) was profiled in a study of T-cell memory formation after mild COVID-19. This clonotype was picked up a small number of times. What it binds is unknown. Study findings and constraints: The main location of contracting CD4+ clones was CM and EM, and that of contracting CD8+ clones was EMRA. For second-wave clones that peaked at day 37, SARS-CoV-2 specificity went unverified. Later expanders leaned toward CD4+, whereas clones contracting from day 15 to 85 were balanced CD4/CD8. There were some responding clones in pre-infection memory, which suggested that cross-reactive memory had joined.

TCRdb passed the 5' RACE reads through MiXCR, listing each CDR3 protein once. The sample has 400,000 to 500,000 distinct CDR3 sequences, about 20% seen once. Germline V gene sequence: CDR1 SGHTA, CDR2 FQGNSA. V gave up 0 bases and J gave up 5 bases, with 6 bases separating them. CDR3 length: 13 residues. This receptor was identified in an adult woman who had mild COVID-19 (a few samples of this study predate the infection). Cell type and time point are not known. V and J are TRBV7-2 and TRBJ2-3; D gene unclear. Sequencing used PBMCs or a T cell subset sorted from them (not recorded which). Written as DNA, the CDR3 is TGTGCCAGCAGCTTAGCGAAAGAAGATACGCAGTATTTT. This encodes CASSLAKEDTQYF.